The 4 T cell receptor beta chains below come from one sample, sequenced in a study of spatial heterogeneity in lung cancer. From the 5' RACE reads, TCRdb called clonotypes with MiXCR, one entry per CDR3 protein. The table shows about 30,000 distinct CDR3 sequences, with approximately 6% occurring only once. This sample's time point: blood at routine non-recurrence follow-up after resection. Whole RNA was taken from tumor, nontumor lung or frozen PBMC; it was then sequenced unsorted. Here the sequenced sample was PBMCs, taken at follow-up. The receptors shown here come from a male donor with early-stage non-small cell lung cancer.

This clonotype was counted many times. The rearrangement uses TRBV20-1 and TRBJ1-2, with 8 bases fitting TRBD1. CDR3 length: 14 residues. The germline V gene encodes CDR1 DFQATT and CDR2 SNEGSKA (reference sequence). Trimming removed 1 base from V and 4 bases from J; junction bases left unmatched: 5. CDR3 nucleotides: TGCAGTGCTAGAGCCGGAGGACAGGGCTATGGCTACACCTTC. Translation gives CSARAGGQGYGYTF.

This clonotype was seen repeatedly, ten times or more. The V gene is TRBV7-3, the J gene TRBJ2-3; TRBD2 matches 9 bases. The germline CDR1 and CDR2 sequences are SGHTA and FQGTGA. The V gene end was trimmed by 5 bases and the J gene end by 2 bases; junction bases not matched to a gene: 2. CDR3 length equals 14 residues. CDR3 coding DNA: TGTGCCAGCAGCCCTAGCGGGACCACAGATACGCAGTATTTT. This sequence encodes CASSPSGTTDTQYF.

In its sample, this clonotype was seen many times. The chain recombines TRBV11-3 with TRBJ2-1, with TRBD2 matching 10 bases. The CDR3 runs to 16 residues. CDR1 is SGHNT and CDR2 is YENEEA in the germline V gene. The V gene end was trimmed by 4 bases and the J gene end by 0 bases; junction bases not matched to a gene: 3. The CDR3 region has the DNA TGTGCCAGCAGCTCCCGGACTAGCGGCTCCTACAATGAGCAGTTCTTC. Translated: CASSSRTSGSYNEQFF.

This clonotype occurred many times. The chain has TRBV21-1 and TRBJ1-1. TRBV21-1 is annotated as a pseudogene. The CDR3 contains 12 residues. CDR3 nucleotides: TGTGCCAGCAGCAGCACTGGAGGTGAAGCTTTCTTT. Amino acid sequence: CASSSTGGEAFF.